This paragraph reports one T cell receptor (beta chain). Purities over 98% were achieved in all sorted populations. Expressed TCRB transcripts were sequenced because the entire RNA isolate underwent reverse transcription. This table comes from immunoSEQ multiplex PCR, and its TCRdb copy is limited to in-frame clones, with some not included. The data hold under 950,000 clones, with roughly a sixth observed a single time. This record comes from a study of beta chain features in type 1 diabetes. The V gene end was trimmed by 6 bases and the J gene end by 6 bases; junction bases not matched to a gene: 13. Per the germline V gene, CDR1 is SNHLY and CDR2 is FYNNEI. The CDR3 is made up of 15 amino acids.

The clonotype originates from a woman between 18 and 30 years old in good health. The chain joins TRBV2 to TRBJ2-7; 8 nucleotides line up with TRBD2. Sequences were obtained from naive CD4+ T cells from blood. The chain's CDR3 is CASRDRSGSIPEQYF. In nucleotides, the CDR3 is TGTGCCAGCAGAGACCGAAGCGGGAGTATTCCCGAGCAGTACTTC.